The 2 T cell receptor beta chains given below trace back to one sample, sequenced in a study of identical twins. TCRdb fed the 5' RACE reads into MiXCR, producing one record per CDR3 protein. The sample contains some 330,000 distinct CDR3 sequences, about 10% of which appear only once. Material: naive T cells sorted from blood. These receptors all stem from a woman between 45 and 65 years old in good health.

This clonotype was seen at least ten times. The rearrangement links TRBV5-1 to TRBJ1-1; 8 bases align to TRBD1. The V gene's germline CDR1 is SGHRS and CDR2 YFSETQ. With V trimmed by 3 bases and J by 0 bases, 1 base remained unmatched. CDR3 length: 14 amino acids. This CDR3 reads CASSWDRMNTEAFF. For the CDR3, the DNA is TGCGCCAGCAGCTGGGACAGGATGAACACTGAAGCTTTCTTT.

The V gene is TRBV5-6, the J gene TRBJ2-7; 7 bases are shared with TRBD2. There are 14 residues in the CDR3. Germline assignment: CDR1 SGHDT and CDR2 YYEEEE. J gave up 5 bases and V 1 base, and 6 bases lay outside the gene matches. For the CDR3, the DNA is TGTGCCAGCAGCTTGTACGGGAGGTCCCACGAGCAGTACTTC. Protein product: CASSLYGRSHEQYF.